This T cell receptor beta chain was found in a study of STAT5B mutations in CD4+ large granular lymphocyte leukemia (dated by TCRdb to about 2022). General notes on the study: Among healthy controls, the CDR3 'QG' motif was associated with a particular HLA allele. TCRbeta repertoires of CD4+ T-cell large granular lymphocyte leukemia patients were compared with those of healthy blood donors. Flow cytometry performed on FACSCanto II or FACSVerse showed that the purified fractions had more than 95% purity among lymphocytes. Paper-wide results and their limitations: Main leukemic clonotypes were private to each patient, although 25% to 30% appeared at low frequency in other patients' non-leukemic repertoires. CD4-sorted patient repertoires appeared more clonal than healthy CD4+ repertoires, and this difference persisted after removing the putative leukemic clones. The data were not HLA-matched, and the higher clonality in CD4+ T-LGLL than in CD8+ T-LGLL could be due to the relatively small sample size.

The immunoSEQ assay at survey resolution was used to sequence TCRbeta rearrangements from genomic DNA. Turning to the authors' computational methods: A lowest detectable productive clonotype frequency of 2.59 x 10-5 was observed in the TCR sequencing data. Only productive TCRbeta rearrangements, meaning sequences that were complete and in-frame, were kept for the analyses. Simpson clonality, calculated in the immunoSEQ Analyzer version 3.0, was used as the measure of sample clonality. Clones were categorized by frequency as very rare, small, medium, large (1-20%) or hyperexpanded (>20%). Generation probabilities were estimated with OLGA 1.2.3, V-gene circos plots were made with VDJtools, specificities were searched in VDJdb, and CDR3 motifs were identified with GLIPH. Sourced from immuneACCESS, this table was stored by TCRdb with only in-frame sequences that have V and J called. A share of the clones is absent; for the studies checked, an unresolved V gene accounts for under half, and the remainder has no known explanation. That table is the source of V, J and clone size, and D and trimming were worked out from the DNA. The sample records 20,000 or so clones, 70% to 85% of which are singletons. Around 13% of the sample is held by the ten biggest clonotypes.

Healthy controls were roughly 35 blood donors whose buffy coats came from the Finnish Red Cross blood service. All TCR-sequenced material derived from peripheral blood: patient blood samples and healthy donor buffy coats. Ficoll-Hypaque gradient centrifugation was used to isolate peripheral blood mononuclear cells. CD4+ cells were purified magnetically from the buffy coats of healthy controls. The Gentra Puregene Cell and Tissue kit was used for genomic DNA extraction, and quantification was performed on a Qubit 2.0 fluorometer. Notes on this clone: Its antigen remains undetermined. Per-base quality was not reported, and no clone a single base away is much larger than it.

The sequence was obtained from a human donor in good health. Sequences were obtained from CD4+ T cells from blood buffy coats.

In nucleotides, the sequence is TGTGCCAGCATCAGACAGGGCCCCGGTGAGACCCAGTACTTC. This is translated as CASIRQGPGETQYF. Recombination linked TRBV6-1 to TRBJ2-5, with TRBD1 identical over 7 junction bases. Inclusive of the bounding cysteine and phenylalanine, the CDR3 is 14 residues long. CDR3 DNA is the only sequence kept; it has 42 bases, read in frame from the first base. The germline V gene encodes CDR1 MNHNS and CDR2 SASEGT. Trimming leaves V shorter by 7 bases and J shorter by 5 bases, with the junction holding 10 bases beyond the gene matches.